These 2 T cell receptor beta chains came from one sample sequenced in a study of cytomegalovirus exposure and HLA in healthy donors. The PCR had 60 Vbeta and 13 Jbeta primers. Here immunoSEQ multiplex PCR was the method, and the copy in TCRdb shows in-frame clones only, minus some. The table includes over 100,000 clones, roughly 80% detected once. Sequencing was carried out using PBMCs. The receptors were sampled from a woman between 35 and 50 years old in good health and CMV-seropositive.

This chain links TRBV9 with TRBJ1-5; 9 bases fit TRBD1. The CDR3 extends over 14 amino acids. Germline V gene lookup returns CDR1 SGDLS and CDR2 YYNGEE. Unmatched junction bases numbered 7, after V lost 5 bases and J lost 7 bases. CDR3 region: CASSSGQGDQPQHF. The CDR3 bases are TGTGCCAGCAGTTCGGGACAGGGTGACCAGCCCCAGCATTTT.

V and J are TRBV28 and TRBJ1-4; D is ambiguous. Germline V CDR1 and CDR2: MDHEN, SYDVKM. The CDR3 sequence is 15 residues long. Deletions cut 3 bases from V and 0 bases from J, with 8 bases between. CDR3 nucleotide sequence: TGTGCCAGCAGTTTTGGAGGAACAACTAATGAAAAACTGTTTTTT. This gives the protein CASSFGGTTNEKLFF.